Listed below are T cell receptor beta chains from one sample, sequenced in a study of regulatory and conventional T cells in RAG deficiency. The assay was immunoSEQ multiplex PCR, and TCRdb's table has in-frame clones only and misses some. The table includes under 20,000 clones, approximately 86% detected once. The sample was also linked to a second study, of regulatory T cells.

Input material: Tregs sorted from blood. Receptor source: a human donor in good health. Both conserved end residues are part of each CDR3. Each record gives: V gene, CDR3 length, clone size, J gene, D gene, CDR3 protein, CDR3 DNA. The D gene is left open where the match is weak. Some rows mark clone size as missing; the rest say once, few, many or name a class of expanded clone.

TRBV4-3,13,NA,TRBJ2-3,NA,CASSQYRSDTQYF,TGCGCCAGCAGCCAATACAGGTCGGATACGCAGTATTTT
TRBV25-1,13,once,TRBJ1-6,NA,CASSTVGESPLHF,TGTGCCAGCAGTACGGTCGGGGAGTCACCCCTCCACTTT
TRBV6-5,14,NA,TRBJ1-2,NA,CASSRVGGGYGYTF,TGTGCCAGCAGCCGAGTAGGGGGAGGCTATGGCTACACCTTC
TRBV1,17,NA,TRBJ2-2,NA,CTSSQENRTLNTGELFF,TGCACCAGCAGCCAAGAGAACAGAACACTTAACACCGGGGAGCTGTTTTTT
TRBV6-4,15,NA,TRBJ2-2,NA,CASSNNGAQGGELFF,TGTGCCAGCAGTAACAACGGGGCCCAAGGCGGGGAGCTGTTTTTT
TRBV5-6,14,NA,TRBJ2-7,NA,CASSQTGRRNEQYF,TGTGCCAGCAGCCAAACAGGGAGGAGGAACGAGCAGTACTTC
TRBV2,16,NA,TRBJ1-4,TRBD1,CASSAGQPQLSEKLFF,TGTGCCAGCAGCGCGGGACAGCCCCAACTATCTGAAAAACTGTTTTTT
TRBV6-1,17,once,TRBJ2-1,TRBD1,CASSVEGALSSYNEQFF,TGTGCCAGCAGTGTAGAGGGGGCCCTCAGCTCCTACAATGAGCAGTTCTTC
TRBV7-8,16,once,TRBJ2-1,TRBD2,CASSPRGTYSYNEQFF,TGTGCCAGCAGCCCGCGGGGGACCTACTCCTACAATGAGCAGTTCTTC
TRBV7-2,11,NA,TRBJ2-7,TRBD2,CASSALAEQYF,TGTGCCAGCAGCGCACTAGCGGAGCAGTACTTC
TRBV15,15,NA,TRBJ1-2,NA,CATSRDVQGSPGYTF,TGTGCCACCAGCAGAGATGTACAGGGATCTCCTGGCTACACCTTC
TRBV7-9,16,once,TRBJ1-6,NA,CASSLGAGNTNSPLHF,TGTGCCAGCAGCTTAGGTGCAGGGAATACGAATTCACCCCTCCACTTT
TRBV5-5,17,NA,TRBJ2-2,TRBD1,CASSLAGTGGSTGELFF,TGTGCCAGCAGCTTGGCGGGGACAGGGGGATCCACCGGGGAGCTGTTTTTT
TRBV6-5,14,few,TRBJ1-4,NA,CASSLRGPRGKLFF,TGTGCCAGCAGTCTCCGGGGCCCAAGGGGAAAACTGTTTTTT
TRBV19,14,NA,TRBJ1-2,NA,CASSTPDSFSGYTF,TGTGCCAGTAGTACCCCTGACAGTTTCTCTGGCTACACCTTC
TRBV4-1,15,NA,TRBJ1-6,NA,CASSQEGQGNSPLHF,TGCGCCAGCAGCCAAGAGGGACAAGGTAATTCACCCCTCCACTTT
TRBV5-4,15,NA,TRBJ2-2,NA,CASSFVGRNTGELFF,TGTGCCAGCAGCTTTGTAGGGAGGAACACCGGGGAGCTGTTTTTT
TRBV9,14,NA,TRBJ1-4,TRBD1,CASSGQGAREKLFF,TGTGCCAGCAGCGGCCAGGGGGCACGGGAAAAACTGTTTTTT
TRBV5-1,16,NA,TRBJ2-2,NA,CASSLGDQRPPGELFF,TGCGCCAGCAGCTTGGGGGACCAAAGGCCTCCCGGGGAGCTGTTTTTT
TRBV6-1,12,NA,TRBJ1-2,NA,CASSGNGYGYTF,TGTGCCAGCAGTGGTAACGGTTATGGCTACACCTTC
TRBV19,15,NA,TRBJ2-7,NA,CASSIDSGITYEQYF,TGTGCCAGTAGTATAGACTCGGGGATAACCTACGAGCAGTACTTC
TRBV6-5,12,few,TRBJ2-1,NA,CASSGPSGEQFF,TGTGCCAGCAGCGGGCCATCGGGTGAGCAGTTCTTC
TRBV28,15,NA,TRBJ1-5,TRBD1,CASSFVRGVSQPQHF,TGTGCCAGCAGTTTTGTCAGGGGGGTGAGTCAGCCCCAGCATTTT
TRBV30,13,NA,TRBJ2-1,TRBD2,CAWRQREGPQQFF,TGTGCCTGGAGGCAGCGGGAGGGCCCCCAGCAGTTCTTC
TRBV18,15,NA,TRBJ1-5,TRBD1,CASSLLDRGLQPQHF,TGTGCCAGCTCGCTTCTAGACAGGGGGCTTCAGCCCCAGCATTTT
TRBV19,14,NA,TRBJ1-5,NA,CASSTTGTGQPQHF,TGTGCCAGTAGCACAACAGGGACGGGCCAGCCCCAGCATTTT
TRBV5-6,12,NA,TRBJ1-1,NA,CASSLVNTEAFF,TGTGCCAGCAGCTTGGTAAACACTGAAGCTTTCTTT
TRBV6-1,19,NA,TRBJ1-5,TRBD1,CASSDDPGQGAYSNQPQHF,TGTGCCAGCAGTGATGACCCGGGACAGGGGGCCTATAGCAATCAGCCCCAGCATTTT
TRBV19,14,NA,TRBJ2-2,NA,CASRGLLISGELFF,TGTGCCAGCCGAGGACTATTAATTTCCGGGGAGCTGTTTTTT
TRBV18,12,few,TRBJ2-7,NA,CASSLQSYEQYF,TGTGCCAGCTCACTCCAAAGCTACGAGCAGTACTTC
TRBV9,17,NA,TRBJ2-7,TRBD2,CASSPAGSGGVQYEQYF,TGTGCCAGCAGCCCAGCGGGTAGCGGGGGGGTTCAATACGAGCAGTACTTC
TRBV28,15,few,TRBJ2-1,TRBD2,CASSLPGLGYNEQFF,TGTGCCAGCAGCCTTCCGGGACTAGGGTACAATGAGCAGTTCTTC
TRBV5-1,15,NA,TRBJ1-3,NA,CASSLGPGSGNTIYF,TGCGCCAGCAGCTTGGGACCGGGCTCTGGAAACACCATATATTTT
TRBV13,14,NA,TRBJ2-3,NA,CASSSPILRDTQYF,TGTGCCAGCAGCTCCCCGATCCTAAGGGATACGCAGTATTTT
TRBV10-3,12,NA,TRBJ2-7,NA,CAISETDYEQYF,TGTGCCATCAGTGAAACAGACTACGAGCAGTACTTC
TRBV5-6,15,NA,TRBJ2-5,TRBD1,CASSFRTGGAETQYF,TGTGCCAGCAGCTTTCGGACAGGGGGCGCAGAGACCCAGTACTTC
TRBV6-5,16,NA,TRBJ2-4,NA,CASSYLPTGTKNIQYF,TGTGCCAGCAGTTACCTACCGACAGGAACCAAAAACATTCAGTACTTC
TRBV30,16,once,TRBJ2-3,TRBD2,CAWSKGGTSGTYTQYF,TGTGCCTGGAGTAAAGGGGGGACTAGCGGGACATATACGCAGTATTTT
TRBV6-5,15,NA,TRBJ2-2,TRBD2,CASSSLAGVPGELFF,TGTGCCAGCAGTTCTCTAGCGGGAGTCCCCGGGGAGCTGTTTTTT
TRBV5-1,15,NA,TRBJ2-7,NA,CASKSRQGSSYEQYF,TGCGCCAGCAAAAGCAGGCAGGGAAGCTCCTACGAGCAGTACTTC
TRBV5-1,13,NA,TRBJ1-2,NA,CASSTRAGNGYTF,TGCGCCAGCAGCACCCGGGCAGGGAATGGCTACACCTTC
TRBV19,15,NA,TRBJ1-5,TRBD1,CASAGGVKSNQPQHF,TGTGCCAGTGCAGGGGGCGTGAAGAGCAATCAGCCCCAGCATTTT
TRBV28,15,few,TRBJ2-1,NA,CASSYLRGNRNEQFF,TGTGCCAGCAGTTACCTCCGGGGCAATCGCAATGAGCAGTTCTTC
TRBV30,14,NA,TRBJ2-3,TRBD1,CAWSPQGATDTQYF,TGTGCCTGGAGTCCACAGGGGGCTACAGATACGCAGTATTTT
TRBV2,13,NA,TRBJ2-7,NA,CASSEELVYEQYF,TGTGCCAGCAGTGAAGAACTAGTCTACGAGCAGTACTTC
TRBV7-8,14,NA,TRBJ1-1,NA,CASNLRVGSTEAFF,TGTGCCAGCAATCTCCGGGTTGGGAGCACTGAAGCTTTCTTT
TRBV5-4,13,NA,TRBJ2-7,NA,CASSQARAYEQYF,TGTGCCAGCAGCCAAGCCAGGGCTTACGAGCAGTACTTC
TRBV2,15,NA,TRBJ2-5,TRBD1,CASTGTGAPQETQYF,TGTGCCAGCACCGGGACAGGGGCCCCGCAAGAGACCCAGTACTTC
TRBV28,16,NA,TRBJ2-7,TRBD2,CASSLPREREIYEQYF,TGTGCCAGCAGTTTGCCGAGAGAGCGGGAGATCTACGAGCAGTACTTC
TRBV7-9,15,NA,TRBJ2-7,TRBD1,CASSLSKGQGAEQYF,TGTGCCAGCAGCTTATCTAAGGGACAGGGTGCCGAGCAGTACTTC
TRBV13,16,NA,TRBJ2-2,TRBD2,CASSSGTSGYTGELFF,TGTGCCAGCAGCTCCGGGACTAGCGGCTACACCGGGGAGCTGTTTTTT
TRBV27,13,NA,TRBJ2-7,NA,CASSLRFKYEQYF,TGTGCCAGCAGTTTAAGGTTCAAATACGAGCAGTACTTC
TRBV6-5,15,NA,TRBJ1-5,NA,CASSPAWTGNQPQHF,TGTGCCAGCAGCCCTGCGTGGACGGGCAATCAGCCCCAGCATTTT
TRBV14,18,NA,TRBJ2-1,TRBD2,CASSQDRLAGGVGNEQFF,TGTGCCAGCAGCCAAGATAGACTAGCGGGAGGGGTCGGTAATGAGCAGTTCTTC
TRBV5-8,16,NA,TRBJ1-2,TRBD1,CASSMPRTTGWAGYTF,TGTGCCAGCAGCATGCCCCGAACGACAGGGTGGGCAGGCTACACCTTC